The 20 T cell receptor beta chains below come from one sample, sequenced in a study of T cells expressing NK-cell markers. From its re-call of the 5' RACE reads, TCRdb lists each CDR3 protein once, without DNA. The ten most abundant clones cover 0.39% of a sample with roughly 280,000 distinct CDR3 sequences. Sequenced sample: blood T cells: a sorted CD56 or NKG2C T cell subset, CD4+ or CD8+ T cells, or bulk PBMC T cells (not recorded which). The origin of the receptors is a man younger than 30 in good health.

The J gene is TRBJ2-3, the V gene TRBV20-1; TCRdb gives TRBD2 as the D gene, but with no DNA this cannot be confirmed. The germline V gene has CDR1 DFQATT and CDR2 SNEGSKA (reference sequence). This CDR3 is built from 16 residues. The CDR3: CSASRNSGRAKDTQYF.

This sequence joins TRBV6-2 or TRBV6-3 and TRBJ2-1; the D call from TCRdb, TRBD1, cannot be confirmed without DNA. The CDR3 is made up of 15 amino acids. In germline, CDR1 is MNHEY, CDR2 SVGEGT. The CDR3 here is CASSSPRGQDNEQFF.

This chain joins TRBV5-1 and TRBJ2-3. The CDR3 is made up of 17 amino acids. CDR1 and CDR2 from the germline V gene are SGHRS and YFSETQ. The CDR3 is CASSLGIGLSSTDTQYF. Looking up the rest from reference TRBV5-1 and TRBJ2-3 gives the full variable domain: KAGVTQTPRYLIKTRGQQVTLSCSPISGHRSVSWYQQTPGQGLQFLFEYFSETQRNKGNFPGRFSGRQFSNSRSEMNVSTLELGDSALYLCASSLGIGLSSTDTQYFGPGTRLTVL.

This rearrangement joins TRBV29-1 to TRBJ2-1; the D gene TCRdb calls, TRBD1, cannot be checked with no DNA. Germline CDR1 reads SQVTM; CDR2 reads ANQGSEA. The CDR3 runs 11 residues. The CDR3 reads CSYTGNYEQFF.

The V and J genes are TRBV10-3 and TRBJ2-6. Germline V gene lookup returns CDR1 ENHRY and CDR2 SYGVKD. There are 15 residues in the CDR3. The CDR3 loop is CAISGAGSGANVLTF.

The chain's CDR3 is CASSTDGSSYEQYF. This sequence joins TRBV12-3 or TRBV12-4 and TRBJ2-7. The CDR3 is made up of 14 amino acids.

The chain employs TRBV12-5 and TRBJ1-4; TCRdb calls TRBD1, which cannot be checked without DNA. This CDR3 is built from 13 residues. Germline CDR1 is LGHNT and CDR2 is FRNRAP. CDR3: CASGRGTYEKLFF.

This chain connects TRBV20-1 to TRBJ2-3; without DNA, the TCRdb call of TRBD2 cannot be checked. The germline CDR1 and CDR2 sequences are DFQATT and SNEGSKA (reference sequence). The CDR3 runs 14 residues. The chain's CDR3 is CSASRAGRTDTQYF.

The chain uses TRBV12-3 or TRBV12-4 and TRBJ1-5. This CDR3 has 12 amino acids. CDR3 residues: CASRGRTQPQHF.

This chain uses TRBV20-1 with TRBJ2-3. The germline V gene encodes CDR1 DFQATT and CDR2 SNEGSKA (reference sequence). There are 13 residues in the CDR3. The CDR3 region is CSAYHSRTDTQYF.

V and J are TRBV5-1 and TRBJ2-7; TCRdb's D call, TRBD1, is unchecked because there is no DNA. Germline CDR1 and CDR2: SGHRS and YFSETQ. The CDR3 contains 13 residues. The CDR3 sequence is CASGRGEVYEQYF.

The V and J genes are TRBV5-1 and TRBJ2-1; TCRdb indicates TRBD2, and absent DNA this call remains unverified. Germline loops: CDR1 SGHRS, CDR2 YFSETQ. The CDR3 contains 15 residues. The CDR3 here is CASTKPSGRENEQFF.

This rearrangement joins TRBV4-2 to TRBJ1-2. Germline V lookup: CDR1 LGHNA, CDR2 YNFKEQ. The CDR3 has 15 residues. The CDR3 spells CASSQDQGAHYGYTF.

J is TRBJ2-1 and V is TRBV4-1; TCRdb's D call of TRBD1 is untestable without DNA. The CDR3 is made up of 18 amino acids. Germline-derived CDR1 and CDR2 are MGHRA and YSYEKL. The CDR3 reads CASSQDIFTDAQYNEQFF.

CDR3 residues: CASSPLANTGELFF. V gene TRBV7-6 combines with J gene TRBJ2-2; absent DNA, TCRdb's TRBD1 call cannot be checked. This CDR3 is built from 14 residues. Germline V lookup: CDR1 SGHVS, CDR2 FNYEAQ.

The V and J genes are TRBV28 and TRBJ1-6; no DNA is available, so the TRBD1 call from TCRdb remains unchecked. This CDR3 spans 15 amino acids. Germline V lookup: CDR1 MDHEN, CDR2 SYDVKM. CDR3 loop: CASSPPTGVNSPLHF.

The rearrangement joins TRBV24-1 to TRBJ2-5. Germline V gene data show CDR1 as KGHDR and CDR2 as SFDVKD. The CDR3 sequence is 13 residues long. CDR3 sequence reads: CATSDFRGETQYF.

The chain uses TRBV4-1 and TRBJ2-7; TCRdb's D gene call, TRBD2, goes unchecked for lack of DNA. Germline V gene data show CDR1 as MGHRA and CDR2 as YSYEKL. This CDR3 region has 15 residues. The CDR3 is CASSQAAGRAYEQYF.

The rearrangement links TRBV28 to TRBJ1-2; the TRBD1 assignment by TCRdb is unverifiable without DNA. The CDR3 is 13 residues long. Germline lookup yields CDR1 MDHEN and CDR2 SYDVKM. This CDR3 reads CASRPGQLYGYTF.

This chain joins TRBV12-3 or TRBV12-4 and TRBJ2-2; TCRdb designates TRBD1, a call that cannot be tested without DNA. This CDR3 has 17 residues. The CDR3 is CASSLLSGALNTGELFF.